This T cell receptor beta chain appears in the sequencing data of a study of T cell changes during pregnancy in multiple sclerosis. V lost 3 bases to trimming and J lost 5 bases; unmatched junction nucleotides: 13. Germline CDR1 reads LGHNA; CDR2 reads YNFKEQ. The CDR3 sequence is 18 residues long. Repertoires were generated with immunoSEQ multiplex PCR, while TCRdb's copy carries only in-frame clones and drops some. This sample carries about 67,000 clones, approximately 90% of them seen once, and the ten largest clones take over 1.3%. This clone appeared once. The sample was peripheral blood, taken in the second trimester of pregnancy. The receptor was isolated from a female donor with multiple sclerosis, enrolled in a pregnancy study. This chain joins TRBV4-2 and TRBJ2-1; 10 nucleotides align to TRBD2. The CDR3 protein is CASSHRIAGGREDNEQFF. The CDR3 DNA sequence: TGTGCCAGCAGCCACAGGATAGCGGGGGGCCGGGAAGACAATGAGCAGTTCTTC.